The 18 T cell receptor beta chains below all came from one sample that was sequenced in a study of T-cell reconstitution after alpha-beta-depleted transplantation in children. Unique molecular identifiers were incorporated when the TCRbeta library was constructed. One entry per CDR3 protein results from TCRdb running MiXCR on the PCR reads. Here the sample spans 150,000 to 200,000 distinct CDR3 sequences, about 6.4% being singletons. Sample: PBMCs from the stem cell graft donor, taken from the stem cell graft. These TCRs come from a human donor who donated a stem cell graft to a child with Wiskott-Aldrich syndrome.

This clonotype was picked up many times. This sequence joins TRBV29-1 and TRBJ2-7; 7 bases fit TRBD1. Germline CDR1 SQVTM, CDR2 ANQGSEA. CDR3 length: 13 residues. The DNA for the CDR3 is TGCAGTGCTTACACAGGGGACTCCTACGAGCAGTACTTC. Translating it yields CSAYTGDSYEQYF.

Ten or more counts support this clonotype. V and J are TRBV4-3 and TRBJ2-7; D is unresolved. Deletions cut 2 bases from V and 3 bases from J, with 14 bases between. The CDR3 has 15 amino acids. The V gene's germline CDR1 is LGHNA and CDR2 YSLEER. For the CDR3, the DNA is TGCGCCAGCAGCCAACGGTTCGGCCAGCACTACGAGCAGTACTTC. It yields the protein CASSQRFGQHYEQYF.

There are many counts of this clonotype. The chain uses TRBV24-1 and TRBJ2-1, with D uncertain. In germline, CDR1 is KGHDR, CDR2 SFDVKD. Between the trimmed V and J ends, which lost 2 bases and 0 bases, there was a span of 10 bases. There are 16 residues in the CDR3. CDR3 sequence: CATSDSSQHSYNEQFF. In DNA form, the CDR3 reads TGTGCCACCAGTGATTCTTCCCAACACTCCTACAATGAGCAGTTCTTC.

There are a few counts of this clonotype. The CDR3 DNA reads as TGTGCCAGCTCACCGGAAGACCCAGTGCAGTATTTT. Translated, it gives CASSPEDPVQYF. This chain uses TRBV18 with TRBJ2-3, with D unresolved. The germline gives CDR1 KGHSH, CDR2 LQKENI. Trimming took 3 bases from V and 11 from J, leaving 12 bases between them. The CDR3 spans 12 residues.

This clonotype came up many times. Here the CDR3 reads CASGRLAGGRLVRDTQYF. The CDR3 DNA sequence: TGTGCCAGCGGACGACTAGCGGGGGGGCGGCTGGTCAGGGATACGCAGTATTTT. This rearrangement joins TRBV2 to TRBJ2-3, with 14 bases aligning to TRBD2. Germline trimming cut 8 bases from V and 6 bases from J; bases unmatched to any gene: 16. The CDR3 loop spans 18 amino acids. From germline, CDR1 is SNHLY and CDR2 FYNNEI.

This clonotype has more than one count but fewer than ten. V gene TRBV25-1 combines with J gene TRBJ2-5, with 7 bases matching TRBD1. Germline lookup yields CDR1 MGHDK and CDR2 SYGVNS. V shed 6 bases and J 9 bases; nucleotides not matched to a gene: 16. The CDR3 spans 15 residues. CDR3 coding DNA: TGTGCCAGCAGCGCCCTCGGGCCGACCCAGGGGGCCCAGTACTTC. It yields the protein CASSALGPTQGAQYF.

In its sample, this clonotype was seen many times. The J gene is TRBJ1-1, the V gene TRBV6-5; D possibly corresponds to TRBD1 (5 bases). CDR3 length: 16 amino acids. V was shortened by 0 bases and J by 4 bases, with 15 bases between the two germline ends. CDR1 and CDR2 from the germline V gene are MNHEY and SVGAGI. The CDR3 DNA follows: TGTGCCAGCAGTTACTCGAAATACGGGGGACCCACTGAAGCTTTCTTT. This translates into CASSYSKYGGPTEAFF.

This clonotype was seen repeatedly, ten times or more. This chain links TRBV4-1 with TRBJ2-7; tentatively, D is TRBD2 (6 bases). Trimming shortened V by 0 bases and J by 13 bases, and 16 bases separated the two germline ends. The V gene's germline CDR1 is MGHRA and CDR2 YSYEKL. The CDR3 extends over 13 amino acids. The CDR3 region has the DNA TGCGCCAGCAGCCAAGATGTGGAGGGTCCCTTATACTTC. This translates into CASSQDVEGPLYF.

This clonotype was seen ten or more times. The gene calls are TRBV9 and TRBJ2-1; 14 positions agree with TRBD2. J gave up 7 bases and V 4 bases, and 4 bases lay outside the gene matches. Germline lookup yields CDR1 SGDLS and CDR2 YYNGEE. The CDR3 is made up of 15 amino acids. The CDR3 sequence: CASSRGLAGVNEQFF. CDR3 in DNA: TGTGCCAGCAGCCGGGGACTAGCGGGAGTGAATGAGCAGTTCTTC. Variable domain in full (rest from reference TRBV9 and TRBJ2-1): DSGVTQTPKHLITATGQRVTLRCSPRSGDLSVYWYQQSLDQGLQFLIQYYNGEERAKGNILERFSAQQFPDLHSELNLSSLELGDSALYFCASSRGLAGVNEQFFGPGTRLTVL.

This clonotype was recorded at least ten times. V and J are TRBV12-3 or TRBV12-4 and TRBJ2-7; the D is unclear. The V end was cut by 2 bases, the J end by 5 bases, with 10 bases between. The CDR3 spans 13 residues. The CDR3 DNA reads as TGTGCCAGCAGTTTACTGGGGTCCAACGAGCAGTACTTC. Amino acid sequence: CASSLLGSNEQYF.

This clonotype has ten or more counts. The CDR3 loop is CSARTGSSNTEAFF. CDR3 nucleotides: TGCAGTGCTAGAACAGGCAGTTCGAACACTGAAGCTTTCTTT. The chain couples TRBV20-1 to TRBJ1-1, with D possibly matching TRBD1 (5 bases). Germline CDR1 is DFQATT and CDR2 is SNEGSKA (reference sequence). V dropped 2 bases and J dropped 1 base, with 11 bases sitting between them. The CDR3 runs 14 residues.

Many counts were recorded for this clonotype. The chain carries TRBV20-1 and TRBJ2-5; D possibly corresponds to TRBD1 (5 bases). V lost 5 bases, J lost 4 bases, and 20 bases lay in between. Germline V lookup: CDR1 DFQATT, CDR2 SNEGSKA (reference sequence). The CDR3 totals 15 residues. The CDR3 nucleotides are TGCAGTGCTGTAGTCAGGGTAGGGATTCCAGAGACCCAGTACTTC. Its translation is CSAVVRVGIPETQYF.

Many counts were recorded for this clonotype. The rearrangement joins TRBV12-3 or TRBV12-4 to TRBJ2-5, with 8 bases lining up with TRBD1. The CDR3 loop spans 14 amino acids. The V gene end was trimmed by 1 base and the J gene end by 4 bases; junction bases not matched to a gene: 2. The CDR3 DNA is TGTGCCAGCAGTTTAGGCGGACAGGGAGAGACCCAGTACTTC. This translates into CASSLGGQGETQYF.

This clonotype was detected many times. J is TRBJ2-3 and V is TRBV29-1; weak D call: TRBD1 (6 bases). In germline, CDR1 is SQVTM, CDR2 ANQGSEA. CDR3 length: 18 residues. The V and J ends lost 3 bases and 0 bases respectively, with 22 bases between them. CDR3 protein: CSVEFWGQGQFSTDTQYF. CDR3 nucleotides: TGCAGCGTTGAGTTTTGGGGACAAGGACAATTTAGCACAGATACGCAGTATTTT.

This clonotype occurred many times. V gene TRBV29-1 combines with J gene TRBJ2-6, with unresolved D. With 7 bases removed from V and 0 bases from J, the gap between germline ends came to 7 bases. The CDR3 loop spans 13 amino acids. The germline V gene has CDR1 SQVTM and CDR2 ANQGSEA. The CDR3 region has the DNA TGCAGCGCCCCGGACTCTGGGGCCAACGTCCTGACTTTC. This encodes CSAPDSGANVLTF.

This clonotype was seen a few times. The genes are TRBV4-2 and TRBJ2-5; D is possibly TRBD2 (6 bases). V lost 4 bases, J lost 4 bases, and 16 bases lay in between. The CDR3 sequence is 15 residues long. The germline V gene has CDR1 LGHNA and CDR2 YNFKEQ. The CDR3 spells CASSPGLLTGETQYF. The CDR3 nucleotides read TGTGCCAGCAGCCCGGGACTCCTTACCGGAGAGACCCAGTACTTC.

This clonotype occurred many times. The chain carries TRBV30 and TRBJ2-1; TRBD2 agrees at 13 bases. V lost 1 base, J lost 15 bases, and 6 bases stayed unmatched. Germline CDR1 reads GTSNPN; CDR2 reads SVGIG (reference sequence). The CDR3 runs to 13 residues. The CDR3 region is CAWSGTSGGAGFF. DNA of the CDR3: TGTGCCTGGAGTGGAACTAGCGGGGGGGCCGGGTTCTTC.

Remarks on this clonotype: Since a much larger clone is just one base distant, this may be a read error. The chain is built from TRBV20-1 and TRBJ2-5, with 8 bases identical to TRBD2. This CDR3 is 16 amino acids long. From germline, CDR1 is DFQATT and CDR2 SNEGSKA (reference sequence). The CDR3 DNA follows: TGCAGAGCTAGGGGCGTTGGCGGGGGGCAGGAAGAGACCCAGTACTTC. It translates to CRARGVGGGQEETQYF.